Listed here are 4 T cell receptor beta chains from one sample, sequenced in a study of technical replicates of blood from several donors (dated by TCRdb to the late 2010s). Libraries came from the immunoSEQ multiplex PCR assay. The source is immuneACCESS, and TCRdb retained only in-frame sequences with V and J called. Part of the clones is not carried over; for the studies checked, unresolved V genes explain less than half of this, and the remainder is unexplained. Counted in this sample were approximately 100,000 clones; 96% of them appeared once. The top ten hold approximately 0.2% of the sample. Material for sequencing was T cells isolated from PBMCs. Receptor source: a human donor in good health.

The chain couples TRBV6-6 to TRBJ2-5, with 8 bases lining up with TRBD1. The CDR3 contains 14 residues. Germline CDR1 is MNHNY and CDR2 is SVGAGI (reference sequence). After removal of 0 bases from V and 4 bases from J, the junction contained 1 base not matched to a gene. In DNA, the CDR3 is TGTGCCAGCAGTTACTCACAGGGGGGAGAGACCCAGTACTTC. Encoded protein: CASSYSQGGETQYF.

The CDR3 bases are TGCGCCAGCAGTGAGCGGGGACAGGGGCACACTGAAGCTTTCTTT. As protein: CASSERGQGHTEAFF. The chain recombines TRBV10-1 with TRBJ1-1; TRBD1 matches 10 bases. The CDR3 runs to 15 residues. Losses at the gene ends were 2 bases for V and 3 bases for J; bases not matched to a gene: 3. Germline CDR1 and CDR2: WNHNN and SYGVQD (reference sequence).

This rearrangement joins TRBV15 to TRBJ2-5, with 9 bases identical to TRBD2. CDR1 and CDR2 (germline): LNHNV, YYDKDF (reference sequence). V dropped 0 bases and J dropped 2; count of bases not matched to a gene: 4. This CDR3 has 16 residues. Here the CDR3 reads CATSRDRLAGQETQYF. CDR3 in DNA: TGTGCCACCAGCAGAGATCGCCTAGCGGGGCAAGAGACCCAGTACTTC.

The rearrangement joins TRBV10-3 to TRBJ2-7; possibly TRBD2 for D (7 bases). This CDR3 has 14 amino acids. CDR1 is ENHRY, CDR2 SYGVKD, per germline. The V and J ends lost 10 bases and 6 bases respectively, with 22 bases between them. CDR3: CANSLGGARFEQYF. The CDR3 nucleotides are TGTGCCAATTCCTTGGGGGGGGCGAGGTTCGAGCAGTACTTC.